The rows below give T cell receptor beta chains drawn from one sample of a study of metastatic and nonmetastatic thyroid tumors. TCRdb called clones again from the PCR reads with MiXCR. The sample contains approximately 12,000 clones, 25% to 40% of which appear only once. The specimen sequenced was tumor tissue. Source of these receptors: a male donor with papillary thyroid cancer or a benign thyroid nodule (not recorded which). Some clones in this sample may be carry-over from other donors' samples. Each CDR3 is given with its conserved first and last residue. The order of the fields is CDR3 DNA, CDR3 protein, J gene, CDR3 length, D gene, V gene, clone size. The D gene is left open where the match is weak. A clone size is listed for some rows: how often the clone was seen (once, few, many), or a class if it is expanded.

CDR3nt: TGTGCCAGCAGCTCCGGACCTTACAGCGAGCAGTACTTC
CDR3aa: CASSSGPYSEQYF
j_gene: TRBJ2-7
len: 13
d_gene: -
v_gene: TRBV6-1
abundance: few

CDR3nt: TGTGCCACCAGCAGGGGACAGCCTAATTCACCCCTCCACTTT
CDR3aa: CATSRGQPNSPLHF
j_gene: TRBJ1-6
len: 14
d_gene: TRBD1
v_gene: TRBV15
abundance: many

CDR3nt: TGTGCCAGCTCACCCAGCCTGGACAATGAGCAGTTCTTC
CDR3aa: CASSPSLDNEQFF
j_gene: TRBJ2-1
len: 13
d_gene: -
v_gene: TRBV18
abundance: many

CDR3nt: TGCGCCAGCAGCCAAGCCCTCCCGGGACAGTGGGCGGAGTATGGCCACACCTTC
CDR3aa: CASSQALPGQWAEYGHTF
j_gene: TRBJ1-2
len: 18
d_gene: TRBD1
v_gene: TRBV4-1
abundance: few

CDR3nt: TGCAGTGCTCCCACTAGCGGGGACTCATCTGAGCAGTTCTTC
CDR3aa: CSAPTSGDSSEQFF
j_gene: TRBJ2-1
len: 14
d_gene: TRBD2
v_gene: TRBV20-1
abundance: medium-sized

CDR3nt: TGTGCCAGCAGCATGGGGGTAGGCACCGGGGAGCTGTTTTTT
CDR3aa: CASSMGVGTGELFF
j_gene: TRBJ2-2
len: 14
d_gene: -
v_gene: TRBV9
abundance: many

CDR3nt: TGCGCCAGCAGCCTCACGGGAAGGGAGTACAATGAGCAGTTCTTC
CDR3aa: CASSLTGREYNEQFF
j_gene: TRBJ2-1
len: 15
d_gene: -
v_gene: TRBV4-1
abundance: -

CDR3nt: TGTGCCACCGGGACAAGGAACTATGGCTACACCTTC
CDR3aa: CATGTRNYGYTF
j_gene: TRBJ1-2
len: 12
d_gene: -
v_gene: TRBV19
abundance: many

CDR3nt: TGCAGTGCTAGTGTAGCGGGAGAGGCCACAGATACGCAGTATTTT
CDR3aa: CSASVAGEATDTQYF
j_gene: TRBJ2-3
len: 15
d_gene: TRBD2
v_gene: TRBV20-1
abundance: -

CDR3nt: TGCAGTGCCTATCAACCCAGCGGGAGTAAGTACGAGCAGTACTTC
CDR3aa: CSAYQPSGSKYEQYF
j_gene: TRBJ2-7
len: 15
d_gene: TRBD2
v_gene: TRBV20-1
abundance: -

CDR3nt: TGTGCCAGCAGTTACTCTAGGGCAGCTGCAACTAATGAAAAACTGTTTTTT
CDR3aa: CASSYSRAAATNEKLFF
j_gene: TRBJ1-4
len: 17
d_gene: -
v_gene: TRBV6-5
abundance: medium-sized

CDR3nt: TGTGCCACCAGCAGACTCCGGGCCCTTGATTCACCCCTCCACTTT
CDR3aa: CATSRLRALDSPLHF
j_gene: TRBJ1-6
len: 15
d_gene: -
v_gene: TRBV15
abundance: few

CDR3nt: TGTGCCTGGAGAAAAGGCCTCTTCTCTGGAAACACCATATATTTT
CDR3aa: CAWRKGLFSGNTIYF
j_gene: TRBJ1-3
len: 15
d_gene: -
v_gene: TRBV30
abundance: many

CDR3nt: TGTGCCAGCACTTTAGGGGCCCGAGGGAGAGGTGAAAAACTGTTTTTT
CDR3aa: CASTLGARGRGEKLFF
j_gene: TRBJ1-4
len: 16
d_gene: -
v_gene: TRBV13
abundance: many

CDR3nt: TGTGCCAGTTCCCCAGCGGGAGAAGATTACGAGCAGTACTTC
CDR3aa: CASSPAGEDYEQYF
j_gene: TRBJ2-7
len: 14
d_gene: TRBD2
v_gene: TRBV19
abundance: few

CDR3nt: TGTGCCAGCACGGACCAGGGGTCAAACTATGGCTACACCTTC
CDR3aa: CASTDQGSNYGYTF
j_gene: TRBJ1-2
len: 14
d_gene: -
v_gene: TRBV2
abundance: many

CDR3nt: TGTGCCAGCAGCCAAATACAGGGGGCAGGGGAGACCCAGTACTTC
CDR3aa: CASSQIQGAGETQYF
j_gene: TRBJ2-5
len: 15
d_gene: TRBD1
v_gene: TRBV5-4
abundance: many

CDR3nt: TGTGCCAGCAGGACTAGCGGGGGGTACAATGAGCAGTTCTTC
CDR3aa: CASRTSGGYNEQFF
j_gene: TRBJ2-1
len: 14
d_gene: TRBD2
v_gene: TRBV6-1
abundance: few

CDR3nt: TGTGCCACCAGTGAGGGGGGAGCGGGAGGTCTAAATGAGCAGTTCTTC
CDR3aa: CATSEGGAGGLNEQFF
j_gene: TRBJ2-1
len: 16
d_gene: TRBD2
v_gene: TRBV24-1
abundance: few

CDR3nt: TGCAGTGCTAGACTTAACCCCCAGAAGATGTACGATGAGCAGTTCTTC
CDR3aa: CSARLNPQKMYDEQFF
j_gene: TRBJ2-1
len: 16
d_gene: -
v_gene: TRBV20-1
abundance: medium-sized

CDR3nt: TGTGCCAGCAGACCCGACGGAGGTGGTTCACCCCTCCACTTT
CDR3aa: CASRPDGGGSPLHF
j_gene: TRBJ1-6
len: 14
d_gene: -
v_gene: TRBV27
abundance: few

CDR3nt: TGTGCCAGCACCCCCGGGGACACCGAGGCCTCGTCACCCCTCCACTTT
CDR3aa: CASTPGDTEASSPLHF
j_gene: TRBJ1-6
len: 16
d_gene: -
v_gene: TRBV28
abundance: -

CDR3nt: TGTGCCAGCAGCGGCCAGACCGGGGGGCAAGAGACCCAGTACTTC
CDR3aa: CASSGQTGGQETQYF
j_gene: TRBJ2-5
len: 15
d_gene: TRBD2
v_gene: TRBV7-3
abundance: many

CDR3nt: TGCAGTGCTAGAGACAGGGACGGCTACACCTTC
CDR3aa: CSARDRDGYTF
j_gene: TRBJ1-2
len: 11
d_gene: -
v_gene: TRBV20-1
abundance: -

CDR3nt: TGTGCCAGCAGTTCCCGACAGGGGGCTCGCACTGAAGCTTTCTTT
CDR3aa: CASSSRQGARTEAFF
j_gene: TRBJ1-1
len: 15
d_gene: TRBD1
v_gene: TRBV12-3/TRBV12-4
abundance: large

CDR3nt: TGCAGTGCGGAAACTAGCGGGGCGGATCTGTACGAGCAGTACTTC
CDR3aa: CSAETSGADLYEQYF
j_gene: TRBJ2-7
len: 15
d_gene: TRBD2
v_gene: TRBV20-1
abundance: -

CDR3nt: TGCAGTGCTGGACCGGCATTAGGTAACGAGCAGTTCTTC
CDR3aa: CSAGPALGNEQFF
j_gene: TRBJ2-1
len: 13
d_gene: -
v_gene: TRBV20-1
abundance: few

CDR3nt: TGTGCCAGCAGCCAATACCTGACATGGGCCGAAAACGAGCATTACTTC
CDR3aa: CASSQYLTWAENEHYF
j_gene: TRBJ2-7
len: 16
d_gene: -
v_gene: TRBV3-1
abundance: -

CDR3nt: TGTGCCAGCAGTGATCTGACAGGGGTAGAGACCCAGTACTTC
CDR3aa: CASSDLTGVETQYF
j_gene: TRBJ2-5
len: 14
d_gene: TRBD1
v_gene: TRBV2
abundance: many

CDR3nt: TGTGCCACCAGCAGCTTAGACGGCCAGGGCGGCTACACCTTC
CDR3aa: CATSSLDGQGGYTF
j_gene: TRBJ1-2
len: 14
d_gene: -
v_gene: TRBV15
abundance: medium-sized

CDR3nt: TGTGCCAGCAGCTTGGGAACCAGGGCTGGGCAGCCCCAGCATTTT
CDR3aa: CASSLGTRAGQPQHF
j_gene: TRBJ1-5
len: 15
d_gene: -
v_gene: TRBV5-6
abundance: many

CDR3nt: TGTGCCACCAGTGATTCTACCACAGATACGCAGTATTTT
CDR3aa: CATSDSTTDTQYF
j_gene: TRBJ2-3
len: 13
d_gene: -
v_gene: TRBV24-1
abundance: many

CDR3nt: TGTGCCAGCATTCACAGGCTCCCGCCAGCCTATGGCTACACCTTC
CDR3aa: CASIHRLPPAYGYTF
j_gene: TRBJ1-2
len: 15
d_gene: -
v_gene: TRBV6-1
abundance: few

CDR3nt: TGTGCCACCCAGGCGGGACATAATTCACCCCTCCACTTT
CDR3aa: CATQAGHNSPLHF
j_gene: TRBJ1-6
len: 13
d_gene: -
v_gene: TRBV24-1
abundance: medium-sized

CDR3nt: TGTGCCAGCAGCGGACTAGCGGGATACAATGAGCAGTTCTTC
CDR3aa: CASSGLAGYNEQFF
j_gene: TRBJ2-1
len: 14
d_gene: TRBD2
v_gene: TRBV28
abundance: many